This T cell receptor beta chain was captured by sequencing in a study of T cells after yellow fever vaccination. In making TCR cDNA, 5'RACE template switching added a universal primer site and UMIs to it. Each CDR3 protein is one row after TCRdb ran MiXCR on the 5' RACE reads. This table has some 320,000 distinct CDR3 sequences, about 4% appearing once. This CDR3 comprises 13 residues. Trimming pared 3 bases from V and 6 bases from J, leaving 11 bases between. Study-level findings and limits: Clones from primary vaccination mostly reappeared after the booster (96% CD4, around 90% CD8).

This clonotype was observed at least ten times. Its antigen is as yet unknown. The chain combines TRBV12-3 or TRBV12-4 with TRBJ1-2, with D possibly TRBD1 on 6 matching bases. Sample: PBMCs, taken 5 days after the yellow fever booster vaccination. The sequence derives from a man aged 18 to 29 who received the YFV17D yellow fever vaccine. The CDR3 nucleotides read TGTGCCAGCAGTTTGTCGGGGGGCAATGGCTACACCTTC. Translation gives CASSLSGGNGYTF.